The 3 T cell receptor beta chains reported below all come from one sample, sequenced in a study of Ad26.COV2.S vaccination and SARS-CoV-2 variants. Generated by immunoSEQ multiplex PCR, the TCRdb table keeps only in-frame clones and is missing some. Here the sample spans 380,000 or so clones, around four fifths being singletons. Documented treatment: some 19 received Ad26.COV2.S at low or high dose, single or two shots; several received placebo; per-sample allocation not given. The samples date from day 63 after the first vaccine or placebo injection. The starting material was peripheral blood, obtained in a trial of Ad26.COV2.S vaccine versus placebo. The receptors were sampled from a person aged 18 to 59 who received the Ad26.COV2.S COVID-19 vaccine or a placebo.

The J gene is TRBJ1-2, the V gene TRBV5-6, with D possibly TRBD1 on 6 matching bases. Germline loops: CDR1 SGHDT, CDR2 YYEEEE. Trimming shortened V by 5 bases and J by 5 bases, and 19 bases separated the two germline ends. The CDR3 extends over 15 amino acids. The CDR3 DNA follows: TGTGCCAGCAGGGAGAGGGGCCAGGGGCGGTATGGCTACACCTTC. This encodes CASRERGQGRYGYTF.

The chain couples TRBV15 to TRBJ2-1, with 8 bases that match TRBD2. V lost 4 bases, J lost 11 bases, and 7 bases stayed unmatched. CDR3 size: 13 residues. Germline V gene sequence: CDR1 LNHNV, CDR2 YYDKDF (reference sequence). DNA for the CDR3: TGTGCCACCAGCACCCTCGGGGGGGGGCAGCAGTTCTTC. Its protein is CATSTLGGGQQFF.

The chain carries TRBV5-6 and TRBJ2-3; the D is unclear. The CDR3 is 16 residues long. Germline CDR1 SGHDT, CDR2 YYEEEE. Trimming shortened V by 5 bases and J by 2 bases, and 18 bases separated the two germline ends. CDR3 residues: CASSFPSGEITDTQYF. The DNA of the CDR3 is TGTGCCAGCAGTTTTCCCTCAGGCGAGATCACAGATACGCAGTATTTT.